This record looks at one T cell receptor beta chain sequence and its context. The CDR3 runs 15 residues. V gave up 0 bases and J gave up 5 bases, with 14 bases separating them. CDR1 and CDR2 (germline): SGHRS, YFSETQ. This sample was included in a study of blood T cell repertoires in COVID-19. Study background: COVID-19 samples from acute and convalescent phases originated in the United States, Italy and Spain.

Recovery meant two consecutive negative NP/OP PCR tests, professional clearance, or resolved symptoms. Sequencing was performed with immunoSEQ multiplex PCR; in TCRdb, only in-frame clones are kept and a portion is missing. This sample carries 450,000 or so clones, roughly 87% of them seen once, and the ten largest clones take around 0.6%. The chain recombines TRBV5-1 with TRBJ1-1, with D tentatively TRBD1 (6 bases). The sequenced sample was PBMCs or T cells enriched from blood (not recorded which). The sequence derives from a young man who had recovered from COVID-19. CDR3 protein: CASSLATGLGTEAFF. The CDR3 region has the DNA TGCGCCAGCAGCTTGGCCACAGGGTTGGGGACTGAAGCTTTCTTT.